This TCR beta chain was identified in a study of early T cells in non-severe SARS-CoV-2 infection. Study-level information: Chains were not paired, and sequencing was done on bulk RNA from unsorted whole blood.

This CDR3 comprises 12 residues. From germline, CDR1 is SQVTM and CDR2 ANQGSEA. The ends were cut back, 5 bases at V and 2 bases at J, with 7 bases in the middle. Comment on this clonotype: Its antigen is still unknown.

Study findings and constraints: Lookups in VDJdb leaned toward anti-spike CD8 responses and missed private and CD4 specificities.

Individual cDNA molecules were tagged with unique molecular identifiers, the study reported. Via MiXCR, TCRdb re-called the 5' RACE reads, giving one row per CDR3 protein. The data contain about 33,000 distinct CDR3 sequences, approximately 5% of them seen just once; the ten biggest clones take up approximately 5%. The chain is built from TRBV29-1 and TRBJ1-5, with TRBD1 as a possible D gene (5 bases). Sample: whole blood. The clonotype originates from an adult who was a healthcare worker with PCR-confirmed SARS-CoV-2 infection or an uninfected control (not recorded which). The CDR3 loop is CSVIQGNQPQHF. The CDR3 bases are TGCAGCGTTATACAGGGCAATCAGCCCCAGCATTTT.